This entry concerns a single TCR beta chain. Its specificity is unknown. Trimming cost V 2 bases and J 1 base, with 6 bases left between them. CDR1 and CDR2 (germline): LGHNA, YNFKEQ. This CDR3 is built from 14 residues. After constant-region reverse-primer amplification, full-length variable regions underwent semi-nested PCR with Nested Universal Primer A. TCRdb re-analysed the 5' RACE reads in MiXCR, keeping a single row per CDR3 protein. The sample includes just under 65,000 distinct CDR3 sequences, under 25% of them seen just once. Memory CD4+ T cells were sorted as CD4+CD45RO+CD25- cells. Overall study results and limits: Tumor-infiltrating Treg TCR alpha and beta sequences overlapped most with tumor naive CD4+ T cells, then blood naive. In terms of TCR gene usage, tumor memory CD4+ T cells clustered together with blood and lymph node memory CD4+ cells, as well as with lymph node naive CD4+ cells.

Sample: memory CD4+ T cells sorted from a lymph node. Subset of the sample: memory CD4+ T cells, CD4+CD45RO+CD25-. The receptor was derived from a female donor with breast cancer. The chain combines TRBV4-2 with TRBJ1-3; no definite D call. CDR3 protein: CASSQSGSGNTIYF. CDR3 DNA sequence: TGTGCCAGCAGCCAAAGCGGTTCTGGAAACACCATATATTTT.